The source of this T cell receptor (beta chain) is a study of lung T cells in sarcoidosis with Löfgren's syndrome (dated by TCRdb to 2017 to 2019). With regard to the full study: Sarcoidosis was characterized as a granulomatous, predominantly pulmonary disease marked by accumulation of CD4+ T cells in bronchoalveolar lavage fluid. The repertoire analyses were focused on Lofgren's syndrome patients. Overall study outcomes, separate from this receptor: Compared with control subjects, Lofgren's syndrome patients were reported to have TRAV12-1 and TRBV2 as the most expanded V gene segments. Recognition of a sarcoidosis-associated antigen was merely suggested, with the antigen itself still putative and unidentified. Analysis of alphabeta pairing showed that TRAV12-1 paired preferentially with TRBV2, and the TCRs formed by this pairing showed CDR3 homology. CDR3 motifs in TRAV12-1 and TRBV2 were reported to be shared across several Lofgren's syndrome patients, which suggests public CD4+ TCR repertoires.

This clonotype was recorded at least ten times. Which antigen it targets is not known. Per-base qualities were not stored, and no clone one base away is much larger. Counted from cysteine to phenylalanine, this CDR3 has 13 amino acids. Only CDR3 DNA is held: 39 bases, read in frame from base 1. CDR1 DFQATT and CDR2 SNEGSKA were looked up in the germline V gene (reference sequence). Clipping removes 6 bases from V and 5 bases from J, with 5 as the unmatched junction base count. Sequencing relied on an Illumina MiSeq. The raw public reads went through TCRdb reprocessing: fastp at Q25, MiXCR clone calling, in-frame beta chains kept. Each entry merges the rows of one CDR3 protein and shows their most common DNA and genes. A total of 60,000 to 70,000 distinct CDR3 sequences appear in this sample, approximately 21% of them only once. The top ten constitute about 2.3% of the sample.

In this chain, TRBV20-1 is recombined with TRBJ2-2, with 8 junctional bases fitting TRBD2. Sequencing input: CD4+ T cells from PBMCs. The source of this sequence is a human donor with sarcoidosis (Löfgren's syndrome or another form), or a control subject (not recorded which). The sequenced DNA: TGCAGTGCAGGGACTAGGAGGACCGGGGAGCTGTTTTTT. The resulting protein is CSAGTRRTGELFF.